One T cell receptor beta chain is described in this entry. The CDR3 runs to 15 residues. Germline V gene lookup returns CDR1 PRHDT and CDR2 FYEKMQ (reference sequence). V was cut by 3 bases and J by 5 bases, with 16 bases left in between. Some clones are missing from TCRdb's copy, which holds only in-frame ones; the method was immunoSEQ multiplex PCR. The table records some 59,000 clones, about 80% of them present only once. This entry comes from a study of blood T cell repertoires in COVID-19. The chain combines TRBV13 with TRBJ2-5; possibly TRBD1 for D (6 bases). Sequenced: peripheral blood. This sequence was found in a man aged 25-40 years with COVID-19, enrolled during active disease. This CDR3 reads CASSLGRGRWETQYF. CDR3 DNA: TGTGCCAGCAGCTTGGGCAGGGGCCGGTGGGAGACCCAGTACTTC.